This TCR beta chain is drawn from a study of tissue T cells after allogeneic stem cell transplantation. Assay: immunoSEQ multiplex PCR; the TCRdb copy retains only in-frame clones and omits some. The sample has approximately 5,500 clones, about 43% seen once. Time point denoted: mouse harvest day 14 after allogeneic transplant. Tail vein injection delivered 10^7 T-cell-depleted bone marrow cells and 10^6 splenic CD5+ T cells. Tissues came from B6→BALB/c major-mismatch GVHD mice at day 7 or 14. Study-level points and caveats: Anatomically similar tissues had similar TCR repertoires within each patient. Alloreactivity or antigen specificity of tissue TCRs was not determined; some clones might be host cells. Motif-based clustering found tissue-specific repertoire signatures shared across patients, though few clones were shared.

About this clone: Its target is unknown. Mouse germline and gene names are used. Read sequence stops 1 residue before the CDR3 end, and the germline J gene provides the missing end.

In germline, CDR1 is SNHLY, CDR2 FYNGKV (reference sequence). With V trimmed by 5 bases and J by 6 bases, 4 bases remained unmatched. This CDR3 is 14 amino acids long. The clonotype originates from a female BALB/c mouse given C57BL/6 T cells with graft-versus-host disease after an allogeneic hematopoietic cell transplant. The chain combines TRBV3 with TRBJ2-2, with 9 bases matching TRBD2. Sequencing was performed on gut tissue. The DNA read from the CDR3 is TGTGCCAGCAGCCTGGGACTGGGATCCGGGCAGCTCTAC. It codes for CASSLGLGSGQLY. The whole CDR3 sequence reads CASSLGLGSGQLYF.